The 17 T cell receptor beta chains given below trace back to one sample, sequenced in a study of blood T cell repertoires in COVID-19. The method was immunoSEQ multiplex PCR; TCRdb's version includes in-frame clones alone and lacks a portion of them. The sample consists of approximately 73,000 clones, 75% to 90% of them appearing once. Sequencing used peripheral blood. These receptors came from a man older than 75 with acute or convalescent COVID-19.

The rearrangement joins TRBV18 to TRBJ1-1; D is ambiguous. V shed 6 bases and J shed 6 bases, with 11 bases lying between them. Germline-derived CDR1 and CDR2 are KGHSH and LQKENI. The CDR3 has 12 amino acids. The CDR3 DNA sequence: TGTGCCAGCTCGCCAAGGAGCGCTGAAGCTTTCTTT. Translation gives CASSPRSAEAFF.

This clone was seen once. The chain uses TRBV7-9 and TRBJ2-7, with D perhaps matching TRBD1 (6 bases). The CDR3 spans 14 residues. Germline lookup yields CDR1 SEHNR and CDR2 FQNEAQ (reference sequence). V was trimmed by 2 bases and J by 0 bases, leaving 8 bases between them. CDR3 in DNA: TGTGCCAGCAGCTTACAGGGGTCCTCCTACGAGCAGTACTTC. Encoded protein: CASSLQGSSYEQYF.

The chain is built from TRBV5-1 and TRBJ2-2; D is possibly TRBD1 (6 bases). The V gene's germline CDR1 is SGHRS and CDR2 YFSETQ. Trimming stripped 0 bases from V and 5 bases from J, with 8 bases between. The CDR3 consists of 14 residues. CDR3 in amino acids: CASSLVDSTGELFF. The CDR3 nucleotides are TGCGCCAGCAGCTTGGTGGACAGTACCGGGGAGCTGTTTTTT.

The chain links TRBV7-9 to TRBJ2-1; D is ambiguous. From germline, CDR1 is SEHNR and CDR2 FQNEAQ (reference sequence). Between the trimmed V and J ends, which lost 4 bases and 2 bases, there was a span of 12 bases. The CDR3 runs 15 residues. In DNA form, the CDR3 reads TGTGCCAGCAGCTCAGACGGTGGGCCCTACAATGAGCAGTTCTTC. It translates to CASSSDGGPYNEQFF. The variable domain in full, completed from reference TRBV7-9 and TRBJ2-1, reads DTGVSQNPRHKITKRGQNVTFRCDPISEHNRLYWYRQTLGQGPEFLTYFQNEAQLEKSRLLSDRFSAERPKGSFSTLEIQRTEQGDSAMYLCASSSDGGPYNEQFFGPGTRLTVL.

Regarding this clone: A junction boundary mismatches the germline segment, possibly from a read error. The chain joins TRBV5-4 to TRBJ2-1; D not resolved. This CDR3 is 14 amino acids long. CDR1 is SGHNT and CDR2 is YYREEE in the germline V gene (reference sequence). CDR3 residues: CASSFSQSFNEQFF. Written as DNA, the CDR3 is TGTGCCAGCAGCTTCTCACAGTCCTTCAATGAGCAGTTCTTC.

The chain uses TRBV27 and TRBJ1-4; 7 bases fit TRBD1. Per germline, CDR1 MNHEY and CDR2 SMNVEV (reference sequence). The CDR3 runs to 14 residues. Trimming cost V 5 bases and J 8 bases; bases outside gene matches: 8. CDR3 sequence: CASSPGGTVEKLFF. The CDR3 DNA reads TGTGCCAGCAGTCCGGGGGGGACAGTCGAAAAACTGTTTTTT.

The genes are TRBV27 and TRBJ2-3, with 7 bases lining up with TRBD2. Germline V gene data show CDR1 as MNHEY and CDR2 as SMNVEV (reference sequence). The CDR3 covers 17 residues. Unmatched junction bases numbered 12, after V lost 6 bases and J lost 0 bases. The CDR3 loop reads CASSLWGRVGSTDTQYF. In nucleotides, the CDR3 is TGTGCCAGCAGCCTTTGGGGGAGGGTGGGAAGCACAGATACGCAGTATTTT.

This clone was recorded a few times. This chain joins TRBV2 and TRBJ1-4, with a tentative D call TRBD1 (6 bases). This CDR3 is built from 15 residues. In germline, CDR1 is SNHLY, CDR2 FYNNEI. V gave up 6 bases and J gave up 7 bases, with 18 bases separating them. The CDR3 region is CASSDTGSRAEKLFF. For the CDR3, the DNA is TGTGCCAGCAGCGATACAGGGTCGCGGGCTGAAAAACTGTTTTTT.

This rearrangement joins TRBV18 to TRBJ2-3, with 8 bases that match TRBD1. CDR1 and CDR2 from the germline V gene are KGHSH and LQKENI. The CDR3 is made up of 16 amino acids. V was clipped by 3 bases and J by 1 base; unmatched bases: 6. Written as DNA, the CDR3 is TGTGCCAGCTCACCCCCTCAGGGACAGGGCACAGATACGCAGTATTTT. Translating it yields CASSPPQGQGTDTQYF.

The genes are TRBV6-4 and TRBJ2-1, with 8 bases matching TRBD2. This CDR3 is built from 18 residues. CDR1 is MRHNA and CDR2 is SNTAGT in the germline V gene. The trim removed 0 bases at V and 2 bases at J, leaving 9 bases unmatched. CDR3 in amino acids: CASSDSSGGPIPYNEQFF. CDR3 sequence (DNA): TGTGCCAGCAGTGACTCAAGCGGGGGCCCTATCCCCTACAATGAGCAGTTCTTC.

The chain is built from TRBV5-1 and TRBJ2-1, with 7 positions matching TRBD1. The V gene end was trimmed by 2 bases and the J gene end by 8 bases; junction bases not matched to a gene: 7. Germline CDR1 reads SGHRS; CDR2 reads YFSETQ. The CDR3 sequence is 14 residues long. The CDR3 region is CASSFQRGRDEQFF. The CDR3 nucleotides read TGCGCCAGCAGCTTCCAGAGGGGGCGGGATGAGCAGTTCTTC.

The chain is built from TRBV5-5 and TRBJ1-1; 9 nucleotides line up with TRBD1. J was trimmed by 4 bases and V by 5 bases; bases with no gene match: 6. Germline V gene lookup returns CDR1 SGHKS and CDR2 YYEKEE (reference sequence). The CDR3 covers 14 residues. The CDR3 region is CASSLDRGGTEAFF. CDR3 bases: TGTGCCAGCAGTCTGGACAGGGGAGGCACTGAAGCTTTCTTT.

The chain couples TRBV18 to TRBJ1-3; 7 nucleotides line up with TRBD1. The V gene end was trimmed by 3 bases and the J gene end by 0 bases; junction bases not matched to a gene: 5. Germline V gene sequence: CDR1 KGHSH, CDR2 LQKENI. The CDR3 contains 16 residues. CDR3 bases: TGTGCCAGCTCACCCCAGGGACAGATCTCTGGAAACACCATATATTTT. The encoded protein is CASSPQGQISGNTIYF.

V and J are TRBV4-1 and TRBJ2-7; 14 bases agree with TRBD2. Germline CDR1 reads MGHRA; CDR2 reads YSYEKL. This CDR3 is 17 amino acids long. The V segment lost 3 bases and the J segment 5 bases; nucleotides outside the gene matches: 9. CDR3 loop: CASSHLGTSGRTHEQYF. CDR3 DNA: TGCGCCAGCAGCCACCTCGGGACTAGCGGGAGAACCCACGAGCAGTACTTC.

The rearrangement links TRBV12-3 or TRBV12-4 to TRBJ1-2, with D unclear. Between the trimmed V and J ends, which lost 2 bases and 3 bases, there was a span of 7 bases. This CDR3 is built from 13 residues. The CDR3 protein is CASSLNLYYGYTF. The CDR3 DNA reads TGTGCCAGCAGTTTAAACCTATACTATGGCTACACCTTC.

The rearrangement links TRBV30 to TRBJ1-2, with D possibly being TRBD1 (5 bases). Trimming stripped 7 bases from V and 7 bases from J, with 16 bases between. Per germline, CDR1 GTSNPN and CDR2 SVGIG (reference sequence). The CDR3 loop spans 12 amino acids. CDR3: CAFIRAPRGYTF. In DNA, the CDR3 is TGTGCCTTTATCAGGGCGCCCCGTGGCTACACCTTC.

The V call is TRBV10-3, the J call TRBJ1-1, with TRBD1 matching over 7 bases. V trimming: 6 bases; J trimming: 1 base; junction bases outside the gene matches: 8. This CDR3 spans 15 amino acids. Germline CDR1 and CDR2: ENHRY and SYGVKD. CDR3 coding DNA: TGTGCCATCAGCGCGACGACAGGGCGGAACACTGAAGCTTTCTTT. It codes for CAISATTGRNTEAFF.